Presented here are 18 T cell receptor beta chains from one specimen sequenced in a study of blood T cell repertoires in COVID-19. Some clones are missing from TCRdb's copy, which holds only in-frame ones; the method was immunoSEQ multiplex PCR. The sample lists a few hundred thousand clones; over 80% were seen once. The specimen sequenced was peripheral blood. The receptors were gathered from a man between 60 and 75 years old who had recovered from COVID-19.

The gene calls are TRBV3-1 (or the pseudogene TRBV3-2) and TRBJ2-2, with D unclear. The CDR3 covers 13 residues. Trimming left V 4 bases short and J 7 bases short, with 10 bases between. CDR1 is LGHDT and CDR2 is YNNKEL in the germline V gene (reference sequence). The CDR3 DNA reads TGTGCCAGCAGCCTCAAGCTCGGCGGGGAGCTGTTTTTT. As protein: CASSLKLGGELFF.

The table lists this clone with a few counts. The V call is TRBV7-9, the J call TRBJ2-3; TRBD2 matches at 8 bases. The CDR3 spans 17 residues. V lost 5 bases, J lost 5 bases, and 15 bases stayed unmatched. From germline, CDR1 is SEHNR and CDR2 FQNEAQ (reference sequence). The CDR3 loop reads CASSRTREGYRGDTQYF. The CDR3 DNA sequence: TGTGCCAGCAGCCGTACCCGGGAGGGGTACCGAGGAGATACGCAGTATTTT. Complete variable domain (other parts from reference TRBV7-9 and TRBJ2-3): DTGVSQNPRHKITKRGQNVTFRCDPISEHNRLYWYRQTLGQGPEFLTYFQNEAQLEKSRLLSDRFSAERPKGSFSTLEIQRTEQGDSAMYLCASSRTREGYRGDTQYFGPGTRLTVL.

As regards this clone: The same CDR3 also results from other DNA sequences found in this sample. The chain joins TRBV5-1 to TRBJ1-2, with TRBD1 as a possible D gene (6 bases). V lost 0 bases and J 6 bases, leaving 6 bases between the germline ends. Germline V gene sequence: CDR1 SGHRS, CDR2 YFSETQ. This CDR3 contains 12 residues. CDR3 DNA sequence: TGCGCCAGCAGCTTGGGACAGGATGGCTACACCTTC. Translating gives CASSLGQDGYTF.

This clone showed up just a few times. The genes are TRBV4-1 and TRBJ1-1; 7 bases line up with TRBD1. Losses at the gene ends were 6 bases for V and 8 bases for J; bases not matched to a gene: 6. The length of the CDR3 is 12 residues. Germline V CDR1 and CDR2: MGHRA, YSYEKL. CDR3 residues: CASSPGQLEAFF. CDR3 sequence (DNA): TGCGCCAGCAGTCCGGGACAGCTGGAAGCTTTCTTT.

This sequence joins TRBV27 and TRBJ2-2, with a possible D match to TRBD1 (5 bases). Trimming pared 10 bases from V and 5 bases from J, leaving 20 bases between. The V gene's germline CDR1 is MNHEY and CDR2 SMNVEV (reference sequence). The CDR3 contains 15 residues. In DNA, the CDR3 is TGTGCCACCAAGAGGTGGGCAGGGAATACCGGGGAGCTGTTTTTT. It is translated as CATKRWAGNTGELFF.

The chain combines TRBV5-6 with TRBJ2-3, with TRBD2 identical over 12 bases. The CDR3 sequence is 17 residues long. Per the germline V gene, CDR1 is SGHDT and CDR2 is YYEEEE. V shed 0 bases, J shed 4 bases, and the junction held 6 bases outside the gene matches. The CDR3: CASSLALLAGGADTQYF. The DNA of the CDR3 is TGTGCCAGCAGCTTGGCCTTGCTAGCGGGAGGGGCAGATACGCAGTATTTT.

This chain connects TRBV30 to TRBJ2-2; TRBD2 might be the D (6 bases). Trimming removed 2 bases at V and 7 bases at J, with 8 bases between. The CDR3 extends over 12 amino acids. From germline, CDR1 is GTSNPN and CDR2 SVGIG (reference sequence). CDR3 protein: CAWSLGGGELFF. CDR3 DNA sequence: TGTGCCTGGAGTCTGGGGGGCGGGGAGCTGTTTTTT. Variable domain in full (rest from reference TRBV30 and TRBJ2-2): SQTIHQWPATLVQPVGSPLSLECTVEGTSNPNLYWYRQAAGRGLQLLFYSVGIGQISSEVPQNLSASRPQDRQFILSSKKLLLSDSGFYLCAWSLGGGELFFGEGSRLTVL.

The chain couples TRBV6-1 to TRBJ1-5, with D possibly being TRBD1 (5 bases). With 2 bases removed from V and 3 bases from J, the gap between germline ends came to 11 bases. The CDR3 extends over 15 amino acids. Germline V lookup: CDR1 MNHNS, CDR2 SASEGT. The DNA for the CDR3 is TGTGCCAGCAGTGAACATCGACAGTACAATCAGCCCCAGCATTTT. As protein: CASSEHRQYNQPQHF.

The V and J genes are TRBV5-6 and TRBJ1-1; 7 bases map to TRBD1. With V trimmed by 5 bases and J by 1 base, 5 bases remained unmatched. The V gene's germline CDR1 is SGHDT and CDR2 YYEEEE. CDR3 length: 14 amino acids. Here the CDR3 DNA reads TGTGCCAGCAGACGGACAGGACGGAACACTGAAGCTTTCTTT. Residues: CASRRTGRNTEAFF.

The chain uses TRBV6-5 and TRBJ1-5, with TRBD1 matching 7 bases. After removal of 5 bases from V and 7 bases from J, the junction contained 8 bases not matched to a gene. The CDR3 totals 14 residues. The germline V gene has CDR1 MNHEY and CDR2 SVGAGI. The CDR3 coding sequence is TGTGCCAGCAGTACCCGACAGGGAGGCCAGCCCCAGCATTTT. Protein product: CASSTRQGGQPQHF.

The V gene is TRBV5-1, the J gene TRBJ2-5; 9 bases are shared with TRBD1. The CDR3 contains 15 residues. Germline loops: CDR1 SGHRS, CDR2 YFSETQ. Germline trimming cut 3 bases from V and 4 bases from J; bases unmatched to any gene: 7. The CDR3 DNA reads as TGCGCCAGCAGCTCAACAGGGGGCTGGGGAGAGACCCAGTACTTC. It translates to CASSSTGGWGETQYF.

The rearrangement uses TRBV9 and TRBJ2-3, with 8 bases identical to TRBD2. Germline V gene lookup returns CDR1 SGDLS and CDR2 YYNGEE. The V segment lost 4 bases and the J segment 2 bases; nucleotides outside the gene matches: 21. CDR3 length: 20 amino acids. The CDR3 region is CASSITGGGMTHLLTDTQYF. The CDR3 coding sequence is TGTGCCAGCAGCATCACCGGGGGGGGGATGACACACCTCCTCACAGATACGCAGTATTTT.

The chain links TRBV2 to TRBJ2-5; 10 bases align to TRBD1. The CDR3 sequence is 13 residues long. V dropped 5 bases and J dropped 6; count of bases not matched to a gene: 3. Germline CDR1 reads SNHLY; CDR2 reads FYNNEI. CDR3 nucleotide sequence: TGTGCCAGCAGTCCGGGACAGGGGCAGACCCAGTACTTC. It yields the protein CASSPGQGQTQYF.

This sequence joins TRBV7-2 and TRBJ2-3, with D possibly being TRBD2 (5 bases). Germline loops: CDR1 SGHTA, CDR2 FQGNSA. The germline V and J ends were trimmed by 3 bases and 3 bases, with 13 bases remaining between them. This CDR3 has 15 residues. DNA of the CDR3: TGTGCCAGCAGCTTTCAGGACTCAGAGACAGATACGCAGTATTTT. It yields the protein CASSFQDSETDTQYF.

The chain employs TRBV19 and TRBJ2-7; 10 bases are shared with TRBD1. V shed 3 bases, J shed 3 bases, and the junction held 5 bases outside the gene matches. CDR1 LNHDA and CDR2 SQIVND come from the germline V gene (reference sequence). The CDR3 consists of 15 residues. The CDR3 nucleotides are TGTGCCAGTAGTATCCAAAGGACAGGGGGCTACGAGCAGTACTTC. Protein product: CASSIQRTGGYEQYF.

V gene TRBV6-2 or TRBV6-3 combines with J gene TRBJ2-3; D is possibly TRBD2 (6 bases). V was clipped by 5 bases and J by 5 bases, with 14 bases between them. The CDR3 is made up of 14 amino acids. Germline CDR1 MNHEY, CDR2 SVGEGT. CDR3 DNA: TGTGCCAGCAGTCACGGGGGAAACCGAGATACGCAGTATTTT. Translation: CASSHGGNRDTQYF.

This clone has only one observation. The chain joins TRBV27 to TRBJ2-3; D remains unclear. This CDR3 is built from 13 residues. The germline CDR1 and CDR2 sequences are MNHEY and SMNVEV (reference sequence). V lost 10 bases and J lost 1, with 12 bases in between. CDR3 DNA sequence: TGTGCCACCCCCTCCCTTTGCACAGATACGCAGTATTTT. As protein: CATPSLCTDTQYF.

The chain employs TRBV6-1 and TRBJ1-5; no reliable D call. There are 15 residues in the CDR3. V was clipped by 2 bases and J by 3 bases, with 11 bases between them. Germline values: CDR1 MNHNS, CDR2 SASEGT. CDR3 loop: CASSEPVVANQPQHF. Written as DNA, the CDR3 is TGTGCCAGCAGTGAACCGGTTGTTGCCAATCAGCCCCAGCATTTT.